A single sample gave rise to the 10 T cell receptor beta chains below, sequenced in a study of PD-L1 blockade in urothelial cancer. The repertoire was sequenced with immunoSEQ multiplex PCR; TCRdb's copy has only in-frame clones and lacks some. The table includes tens of thousands of clones, over 75% detected once. Sequenced here: PBMCs, sampled around atezolizumab (anti-PD-L1) treatment. These TCRs come from a man in his fifties with urothelial cancer.

The rearrangement uses TRBV6-6 and TRBJ2-7; weak D call: TRBD1 (6 bases). Trimming shortened V by 6 bases and J by 4 bases, and 19 bases separated the two germline ends. There are 15 residues in the CDR3. The germline V gene has CDR1 MNHNY and CDR2 SVGAGI (reference sequence). The chain's CDR3 is CASSPAQGGVYEQYF. The CDR3 coding sequence is TGTGCCAGCAGCCCAGCACAGGGTGGGGTTTACGAGCAGTACTTC.

The chain employs TRBV18 and TRBJ2-1; D is perhaps TRBD2 (5 bases). The CDR3 runs to 13 residues. Germline V gene sequence: CDR1 KGHSH, CDR2 LQKENI. The V end was cut by 4 bases, the J end by 8 bases, with 12 bases between. The CDR3 DNA is TGTGCCAGCTCACTAAATAGCGCGGATGAGCAGTTCTTC. As protein: CASSLNSADEQFF.

The rearrangement links TRBV18 to TRBJ1-1; 7 bases align to TRBD1. The CDR3 loop spans 14 amino acids. Germline CDR1 and CDR2: KGHSH and LQKENI. Trimming removed 9 bases from V and 1 base from J; junction bases left unmatched: 8. CDR3 region: CASRQGIWNTEAFF. The CDR3 coding sequence is TGTGCCAGTCGACAGGGAATTTGGAACACTGAAGCTTTCTTT.

This clone was seen a handful of times. The genes are TRBV30 and TRBJ2-7; 12 bases align to TRBD2. The trim removed 4 bases at V and 4 bases at J, leaving 2 bases unmatched. CDR3 size: 13 residues. Germline V gene lookup returns CDR1 GTSNPN and CDR2 SVGIG (reference sequence). The CDR3 spells CAWMTSGSYEQYF. The CDR3 DNA sequence: TGTGCCTGGATGACTAGCGGGAGTTACGAGCAGTACTTC.

The genes are TRBV16 and TRBJ1-3; 8 positions match TRBD1. The CDR3 loop spans 16 amino acids. J was trimmed by 7 bases and V by 0 bases; bases with no gene match: 8. Looked up from germline, CDR1 is KGHSY and CDR2 is FQNENV. CDR3 nucleotide sequence: TGTGCCAGCAGCCAATCCAGGACAGGGAAGGGGAACACCATATATTTT. This codes for CASSQSRTGKGNTIYF.

The rearrangement joins TRBV2 to TRBJ2-7, with 11 positions matching TRBD2. The CDR3 runs 16 residues. V gave up 8 bases and J gave up 3 bases; unmatched junction bases: 12. Germline V gives CDR1 SNHLY, CDR2 FYNNEI. The CDR3 protein is CASAFSGGAFLYEQYV. In nucleotides, the CDR3 is TGTGCCAGCGCCTTTAGCGGGGGGGCCTTCCTCTACGAGCAGTACGTC.

The sample holds a few counts of this clone. The CDR3 coding sequence is TGTGCCAGCAGTAGCGGACAGGGAACCGGGGCCAACGTCCTGACTTTC. It is translated as CASSSGQGTGANVLTF. V and J are TRBV6-4 and TRBJ2-6; 8 nucleotides align to TRBD1. The junction had 7 bases not matched to a gene; V was cut back by 5 bases and J by 4 bases. CDR1 and CDR2 from the germline V gene are MRHNA and SNTAGT. The CDR3 loop spans 16 amino acids.

The chain recombines TRBV7-8 with TRBJ1-2; perhaps TRBD1 as D (5 bases). Germline CDR1 and CDR2: SGHVS and FQNEAQ. This CDR3 contains 13 residues. V lost 3 bases and J lost 2, with 7 bases in between. CDR3 sequence reads: CASSLGQNYGYTF. Here the CDR3 DNA reads TGTGCCAGCAGCTTGGGGCAGAACTATGGCTACACCTTC.

The chain links TRBV29-1 to TRBJ1-5; no clear D. Deletions cut 7 bases from V and 0 bases from J, with 4 bases between. Germline CDR1 reads SQVTM; CDR2 reads ANQGSEA. CDR3 length equals 11 residues. As DNA, the CDR3 is TGCAGCGCAGGTAGCAATCAGCCCCAGCATTTT. Residues: CSAGSNQPQHF.

The gene calls are TRBV19 and TRBJ2-2; TRBD1 might be the D (5 bases). Per germline, CDR1 LNHDA and CDR2 SQIVND (reference sequence). There are 15 residues in the CDR3. V was shortened by 1 base and J by 1 base, with 7 bases between the two germline ends. CDR3 nucleotides: TGTGCCAGTAGTATAGGCCAGGGGAACACCGGGGAGCTGTTTTTT. Its protein is CASSIGQGNTGELFF. Using reference TRBV19 and TRBJ2-2 for the parts outside the CDR3, the full variable domain is DGGITQSPKYLFRKEGQNVTLSCEQNLNHDAMYWYRQDPGQGLRLIYYSQIVNDFQKGDIAEGYSVSREKKESFPLTVTSAQKNPTAFYLCASSIGQGNTGELFFGEGSRLTVL.